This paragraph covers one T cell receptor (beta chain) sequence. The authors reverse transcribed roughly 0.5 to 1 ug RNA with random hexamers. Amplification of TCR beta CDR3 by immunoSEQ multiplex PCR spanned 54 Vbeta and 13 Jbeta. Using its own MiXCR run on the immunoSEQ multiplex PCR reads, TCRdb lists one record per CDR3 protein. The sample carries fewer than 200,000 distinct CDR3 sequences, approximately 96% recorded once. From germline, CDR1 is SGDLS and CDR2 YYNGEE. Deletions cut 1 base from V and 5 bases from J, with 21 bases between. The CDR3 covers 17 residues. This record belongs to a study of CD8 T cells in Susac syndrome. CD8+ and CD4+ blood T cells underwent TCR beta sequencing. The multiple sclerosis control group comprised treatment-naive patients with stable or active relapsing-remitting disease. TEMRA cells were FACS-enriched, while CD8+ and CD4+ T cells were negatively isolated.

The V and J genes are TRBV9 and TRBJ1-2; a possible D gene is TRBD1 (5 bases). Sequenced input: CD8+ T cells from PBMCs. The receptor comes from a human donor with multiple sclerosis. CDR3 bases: TGTGCCAGCAGCGTAATCGACAGACCCAGTGAACTTTATGGCTACACCTTC. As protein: CASSVIDRPSELYGYTF. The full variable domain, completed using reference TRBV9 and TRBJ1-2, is DSGVTQTPKHLITATGQRVTLRCSPRSGDLSVYWYQQSLDQGLQFLIQYYNGEERAKGNILERFSAQQFPDLHSELNLSSLELGDSALYFCASSVIDRPSELYGYTFGSGTRLTVV.